These 10 T cell receptor beta chains were all obtained from the same sample, sequenced in a study of response to subunit inactivated influenza vaccine. MiXCR was run by TCRdb on the RT-PCR reads, yielding one entry per CDR3 protein. The sample holds 400,000 to 650,000 distinct CDR3 sequences, about 7.2% seen once. Sequenced here: PBMCs from blood, sampled about 23 months after vaccination. The receptor source for this set is a man between 50 and 69 years old who received an inactivated influenza vaccine.

This clonotype has at least ten counts. The rearrangement uses TRBV7-3 and TRBJ2-1, with 10 nucleotides matching TRBD2. The length of the CDR3 is 15 residues. Germline-derived CDR1 and CDR2 are SGHTA and FQGTGA. V lost 4 bases and J lost 2; bases outside the gene matches: 2. The CDR3: CASSYSGRTYNEQFF. The CDR3 nucleotides read TGTGCCAGCAGCTATAGCGGGAGGACCTACAATGAGCAGTTCTTC.

There are a few counts of this clonotype. The chain combines TRBV7-2 with TRBJ1-1, with D possibly matching TRBD1 (5 bases). CDR3 length: 16 amino acids. Germline-derived CDR1 and CDR2 are SGHTA and FQGNSA. Trimming stripped 2 bases from V and 4 bases from J, with 17 bases between. The CDR3 DNA follows: TGTGCCAGCAGCTTAACGAGTGGCAGGGCAGGCACTGAAGCTTTCTTT. Its protein product is CASSLTSGRAGTEAFF.

This chain uses TRBV9 with TRBJ2-2; possibly TRBD1 for D (6 bases). Trimming cost V 0 bases and J 4 bases, with 10 bases left between them. Germline V gene data show CDR1 as SGDLS and CDR2 as YYNGEE. This CDR3 comprises 15 residues. In DNA form, the CDR3 reads TGTGCCAGCAGCGTAGTAGGGGGTAGCACCGGGGAGCTGTTTTTT. Translating gives CASSVVGGSTGELFF. The full variable domain, in which reference TRBV9 and TRBJ2-2 provide the parts outside the CDR3, is DSGVTQTPKHLITATGQRVTLRCSPRSGDLSVYWYQQSLDQGLQFLIQYYNGEERAKGNILERFSAQQFPDLHSELNLSSLELGDSALYFCASSVVGGSTGELFFGEGSRLTVL.

V and J are TRBV5-1 and TRBJ2-2; 15 positions agree with TRBD2. The CDR3 is made up of 16 amino acids. CDR1 SGHRS and CDR2 YFSETQ come from the germline V gene. V was pared by 6 bases and J by 5 bases, with 5 bases of the junction left unmatched. The CDR3 DNA is TGCGCCAGCATGGGACTAGCGGGAGGCGTTACCGGGGAGCTGTTTTTT. Protein product: CASMGLAGGVTGELFF.

This clonotype has a count of ten or more. This chain uses TRBV11-2 with TRBJ2-5; 11 bases line up with TRBD2. Germline CDR1 is SGHAT and CDR2 is FQNNGV. This CDR3 contains 15 residues. Unmatched junction bases numbered 5, after V lost 4 bases and J lost 4 bases. DNA for the CDR3: TGTGCCAGCAGCTATACTAGCGGGAGTCGAGAGACCCAGTACTTC. Amino acids: CASSYTSGSRETQYF.

The gene calls are TRBV10-3 and TRBJ1-5; 8 bases align to TRBD1. The germline V gene encodes CDR1 ENHRY and CDR2 SYGVKD. The CDR3 runs to 15 residues. J lost 8 bases, V lost 0 bases, and 6 bases had no gene match. DNA for the CDR3: TGTGCCATCAGTGAGTCTCAGGGGGCAGGGGAGCCCCAGCATTTT. It specifies CAISESQGAGEPQHF.

This clonotype was observed many times. The J gene is TRBJ2-3, the V gene TRBV5-1; tentative D call: TRBD2 (5 bases). Germline V CDR1 and CDR2: SGHRS, YFSETQ. This CDR3 has 15 amino acids. Trimming removed 0 bases from V and 3 bases from J, with 11 bases in between. This CDR3 is CASSLALSGTDTQYF. The CDR3 DNA is TGCGCCAGCAGCTTGGCTCTTTCGGGGACAGATACGCAGTATTTT.

This clonotype was picked up many times. V gene TRBV5-1 combines with J gene TRBJ2-5, with TRBD2 identical over 8 bases. The V gene end was trimmed by 1 base and the J gene end by 4 bases; junction bases not matched to a gene: 3. The CDR3 contains 14 residues. Germline CDR1 and CDR2: SGHRS and YFSETQ. CDR3 amino acids: CASSLRLAGETQYF. The CDR3 DNA is TGCGCCAGCAGCTTGCGCCTAGCGGGAGAGACCCAGTACTTC.

This clonotype was seen once. A much more abundant neighbour one base away suggests this may be a read error. The rearrangement joins TRBV12-3 or TRBV12-4 to TRBJ2-2; D possibly corresponds to TRBD2 (6 bases). Trimming took 6 bases from V and 14 from J, leaving 22 bases between them. The length of the CDR3 is 14 residues. Here the CDR3 reads CASRRTGTPLGLFF. The CDR3 region has the DNA TGTGCCAGCAGGCGAACCGGGACTCCCTTGGGTCTGTTTTTT.

This clonotype was detected ten times or more. The chain is built from TRBV7-9 and TRBJ1-4, with 8 bases aligning to TRBD1. The CDR3 runs 12 residues. J was trimmed by 8 bases and V by 7 bases; bases with no gene match: 3. Germline assignment: CDR1 SEHNR and CDR2 FQNEAQ (reference sequence). CDR3 coding DNA: TGTGCCAGCAACCCAGGGGGCGAAAAACTGTTTTTT. Translating it yields CASNPGGEKLFF.